Below are 21 T cell receptor beta chains sequenced from a single sample in a study of memory CD4+ T cells and cytomegalovirus serostatus. TCRdb's table, derived via immunoSEQ multiplex PCR, lists solely in-frame clones and lacks some. The sample has about 39,000 clones, roughly four fifths seen once. The sort gate was single viable CD3+CD4+CD8-CD45RO+ cells for memory CD4+ T cells. Sequencing was performed on memory CD4+ T cells from blood. The receptors here all came from an adult in good health and CMV-seronegative.

This clone was counted once. The chain combines TRBV7-8 with TRBJ1-1; the D gene is possibly TRBD1 (5 bases). The CDR3 consists of 16 residues. V shed 4 bases and J shed 7 bases, with 22 bases lying between them. Germline V lookup: CDR1 SGHVS, CDR2 FQNEAQ. The CDR3 DNA is TGTGCCAGCAGCTGGGGGAGGTGGAAGGGGAAGGGTGAAGCTTTCTTT. Translation gives CASSWGRWKGKGEAFF.

The chain recombines TRBV6-1 with TRBJ1-5; 7 nucleotides line up with TRBD1. Trimming took 7 bases from V and 0 from J; bases not matched to a gene: 6. This CDR3 contains 15 residues. Germline CDR1 MNHNS, CDR2 SASEGT. The chain's CDR3 is CASIDRAYSNQPQHF. Written as DNA, the CDR3 is TGTGCCAGCATCGACAGGGCGTATAGCAATCAGCCCCAGCATTTT.

The chain recombines TRBV20-1 with TRBJ2-5; D ambiguous. CDR1 is DFQATT, CDR2 SNEGSKA, per germline (reference sequence). The germline V and J ends were trimmed by 3 bases and 4 bases, with 6 bases remaining between them. This CDR3 comprises 11 residues. In nucleotides, the CDR3 is TGCAGTGCTAGTAATTTAGAGACCCAGTACTTC. Its translation: CSASNLETQYF.

CDR3 residues: CAWRMGWDRDSPLHF. CDR3 coding DNA: TGTGCCTGGAGGATGGGGTGGGACAGAGATTCACCCCTCCACTTT. This rearrangement joins TRBV30 to TRBJ1-6; 7 bases are shared with TRBD1. CDR1 and CDR2 from the germline V gene are GTSNPN and SVGIG (reference sequence). The CDR3 is 15 amino acids. Losses at the gene ends were 3 bases for V and 8 bases for J; bases not matched to a gene: 10.

The chain links TRBV27 to TRBJ2-2; D gene uncertain. CDR1 and CDR2 (germline): MNHEY, SMNVEV (reference sequence). Trimming stripped 5 bases from V and 5 bases from J, with 12 bases between. The CDR3 length is 14 residues. The chain's CDR3 is CASSPGRLTGELFF. The CDR3 DNA sequence: TGTGCCAGCAGTCCCGGACGTTTGACCGGGGAGCTGTTTTTT.

CDR3 residues: CASSPGQPRKAGYTF. The CDR3 DNA is TGTGCCAGCAGCCCCGGACAGCCACGAAAAGCTGGCTACACCTTC. The V and J genes are TRBV7-6 and TRBJ1-2, with D perhaps matching TRBD1 (6 bases). CDR1 is SGHVS and CDR2 is FNYEAQ in the germline V gene. V lost 5 bases and J lost 7, with 20 bases in between. This CDR3 region has 15 residues.

In the case of this clone: One junction end disagrees with the germline gene, perhaps due to a read error. V and J are TRBV18 and TRBJ2-1, with TRBD2 matching 8 bases. CDR3 length: 14 amino acids. Looked up from germline, CDR1 is KGHSH and CDR2 is LQKENI. The CDR3 is CASPPGSGDNEQFF. The CDR3 nucleotides are TGTGCCAGCCCACCAGGTAGCGGGGACAATGAGCAGTTCTTC.

The gene calls are TRBV5-4 and TRBJ2-2; D might be TRBD1 (5 bases). Trimming took off 3 bases at V and 2 bases at J, with 11 bases between the two ends. In germline, CDR1 is SGHNT, CDR2 YYREEE (reference sequence). The CDR3 totals 15 residues. The CDR3 reads CASSSATGNTGELFF. CDR3 sequence (DNA): TGTGCCAGCAGCTCAGCTACAGGAAACACCGGGGAGCTGTTTTTT.

The chain uses TRBV2 and TRBJ1-2; a possible D gene is TRBD1 (5 bases). V dropped 2 bases and J dropped 8 bases, with 12 bases sitting between them. Looked up from germline, CDR1 is SNHLY and CDR2 is FYNNEI. The CDR3 has 13 residues. CDR3: CASSEQWGSGYTF. CDR3 coding DNA: TGTGCCAGCAGTGAACAATGGGGGTCAGGCTACACCTTC.

The rearrangement links TRBV12-5 to TRBJ1-5; no clear D gene. CDR1 is LGHNT, CDR2 FRNRAP, per germline. The CDR3 sequence is 12 residues long. V gave up 3 bases and J gave up 3 bases, with 3 bases separating them. CDR3 residues: CASGFLNQPQHF. CDR3 nucleotides: TGTGCTAGTGGTTTCCTCAATCAGCCCCAGCATTTT.

The gene calls are TRBV5-1 and TRBJ2-7, with D maybe TRBD2 (6 bases). This CDR3 contains 14 residues. Trimming took 4 bases from V and 6 from J, leaving 17 bases between them. Germline V gene data show CDR1 as SGHRS and CDR2 as YFSETQ. The CDR3 sequence: CASSLDPGVSEQYF. The CDR3 DNA follows: TGCGCCAGCAGCCTGGACCCGGGGGTGTCCGAGCAGTACTTC.

The J gene is TRBJ2-5, the V gene TRBV11-2; the D is unclear. The J call is uncertain, as TRBJ2-7 better fits the DNA end. CDR3 length: 13 residues. Germline CDR1 reads SGHAT; CDR2 reads FQNNGV. CDR3 sequence (DNA): TGTGCCAGCAGCTTAGCGTCCCCCTACGAGCAGTACTTC. It specifies CASSLASPYEQYF.

The J gene is TRBJ2-7, the V gene TRBV6-1; 7 bases are a match to TRBD1. CDR1 MNHNS and CDR2 SASEGT come from the germline V gene. CDR3 size: 15 residues. V trimming: 1 base; J trimming: 3 bases; junction bases outside the gene matches: 6. The chain's CDR3 is CASSEGPGQHYEQYF. DNA of the CDR3: TGTGCCAGCAGTGAAGGTCCGGGACAGCACTACGAGCAGTACTTC.

V and J are TRBV5-4 and TRBJ2-7; 14 bases agree with TRBD2. The CDR3 is 16 residues long. Germline V gene data show CDR1 as SGHNT and CDR2 as YYREEE (reference sequence). J gave up 4 bases and V 0 bases, and 3 bases lay outside the gene matches. CDR3 nucleotide sequence: TGTGCCAGCAGCTTGGGGACTAGCGGGGGGAGTTACGAGCAGTACTTC. Protein product: CASSLGTSGGSYEQYF.

The V gene is TRBV11-2, the J gene TRBJ1-6; D gene unclear. The CDR3 loop spans 12 amino acids. Germline CDR1 is SGHAT and CDR2 is FQNNGV. The V end was cut by 6 bases, the J end by 9 bases, with 9 bases between. DNA of the CDR3: TGTGCCAGCAGACTTCGGTCTTCACCCCTCCACTTT. Encoded protein: CASRLRSSPLHF.

The V call is TRBV5-1, the J call TRBJ1-2, with D tentatively TRBD1 (6 bases). Germline loops: CDR1 SGHRS, CDR2 YFSETQ. The CDR3 runs 13 residues. V lost 5 bases, J lost 4 bases, and 12 bases lay in between. CDR3 DNA: TGCGCCAGCAGTTCAGGGGCTGGCTATGGCTACACCTTC. This sequence encodes CASSSGAGYGYTF.

This clone was counted between two and nine times. The rearrangement uses TRBV29-1 and TRBJ2-2; 8 nucleotides agree with TRBD2. The CDR3 consists of 14 residues. V lost 5 bases and J lost 4; bases outside the gene matches: 6. Germline CDR1 and CDR2: SQVTM and ANQGSEA. The CDR3 reads CSVPKSGGTGELFF. The CDR3, as DNA: TGCAGCGTTCCAAAAAGCGGGGGCACCGGGGAGCTGTTTTTT.

This clone was found a few times. The rearrangement joins TRBV6-5 to TRBJ2-7; D is unresolved. Germline assignment: CDR1 MNHEY and CDR2 SVGAGI. The CDR3 runs to 15 residues. V lost 6 bases and J 0 bases, leaving 15 bases between the germline ends. The CDR3 nucleotides are TGTGCCAGCAGCATAGCAGACCCCAGCTCCTACGAGCAGTACTTC. Amino acid sequence: CASSIADPSSYEQYF.

J is TRBJ2-7 and V is TRBV28; the D gene is possibly TRBD1 (6 bases). With 1 base removed from V and 0 bases from J, the gap between germline ends came to 19 bases. CDR3 length equals 18 residues. The germline CDR1 and CDR2 sequences are MDHEN and SYDVKM. The DNA of the CDR3 is TGTGCCAGCAGTTTATCCCTGGCATTATCGGACAGCTCCTACGAGCAGTACTTC. Encoded protein: CASSLSLALSDSSYEQYF. Looking up the rest from reference TRBV28 and TRBJ2-7 gives the full variable domain: DVKVTQSSRYLVKRTGEKVFLECVQDMDHENMFWYRQDPGLGLRLIYFSYDVKMKEKGDIPEGYSVSREKKERFSLILESASTNQTSMYLCASSLSLALSDSSYEQYFGPGTRLTVT.

The CDR3 bases are TGTGCCAGCACCTTGGGGACCTCGAACACTGAAGCTTTCTTT. The encoded protein is CASTLGTSNTEAFF. This rearrangement joins TRBV2 to TRBJ1-1; tentatively, D is TRBD1 (5 bases). The CDR3 runs 14 residues. Trimming pared 7 bases from V and 1 base from J, leaving 13 bases between. Germline assignment: CDR1 SNHLY and CDR2 FYNNEI. Together with reference TRBV2 and TRBJ1-1, the CDR3 gives the full variable domain: EPEVTQTPSHQVTQMGQEVILRCVPISNHLYFYWYRQILGQKVEFLVSFYNNEISEKSEIFDDQFSVERPDGSNFTLKIRSTKLEDSAMYFCASTLGTSNTEAFFGQGTRLTVV.

This clone was recorded a few times. V and J are TRBV18 and TRBJ1-6, with 7 bases fitting TRBD1. Germline CDR1 is KGHSH and CDR2 is LQKENI. The V gene end was trimmed by 2 bases and the J gene end by 0 bases; junction bases not matched to a gene: 4. CDR3 length equals 17 residues. The CDR3: CASSPSTGFSYNSPLHF. CDR3 DNA sequence: TGTGCCAGCTCACCATCGACAGGGTTCTCCTATAATTCACCCCTCCACTTT.